A selection of T cell receptor beta chains follows, all from one sample in a study of beta chain features in type 1 diabetes. The table came from immunoSEQ multiplex PCR; TCRdb's copy has only in-frame clones and leaves some out. There are about 360,000 clones in the sample; 10% to 15% occur only once, and about 0.018% lies in the top ten. Material for sequencing was naive CD4+ T cells from blood. The receptors were gathered from a man between 18 and 29 years old in good health. Both conserved end residues are part of each CDR3. D genes are given only for firm matches. Not all rows give a size; the values are once, few, many and, for expanded clones, a class.

D: TRBD2; J: TRBJ2-2; size: few; V: TRBV4-3; DNA: TGCGCCAGCAGCCATATTCCCGGGACTAGATCCACCGGGGAGCTGTTTTTT; CDR3: CASSHIPGTRSTGELFF
D: TRBD2; J: TRBJ2-5; size: .; V: TRBV28; DNA: TGTGCCAGCAGTACCGGCGGGCTAGCGGGCCTCAAAGAGACCCAGTACTTC; CDR3: CASSTGGLAGLKETQYF
D: TRBD1; J: TRBJ1-1; size: few; V: TRBV7-2; DNA: TGTGCCAGCAGCCGCGGGACAGCGAACACTGAAGCTTTCTTT; CDR3: CASSRGTANTEAFF
D: .; J: TRBJ2-7; size: .; V: TRBV5-4; DNA: TGTGCCAGCAGCTTGGACAGTCGCTCCTACGAGCAGTACTTC; CDR3: CASSLDSRSYEQYF
D: .; J: TRBJ1-5; size: .; V: TRBV7-9; DNA: TGTGCCAGCAGCCAGGGATCCAATCAGCCCCAGCATTTT; CDR3: CASSQGSNQPQHF
D: TRBD2; J: TRBJ2-5; size: once; V: TRBV30; DNA: TGTGCCTGGAGTGTCGGGGGGGTTAAGACCCAGTACTTC; CDR3: CAWSVGGVKTQYF
D: TRBD1; J: TRBJ1-5; size: .; V: TRBV7-2; DNA: TGTGCCAGCAGCTCACAGGGGGAGCAGCCCCAGCATTTT; CDR3: CASSSQGEQPQHF
D: .; J: TRBJ2-5; size: few; V: TRBV4-1; DNA: TGCGCCAGCAGCCAAGCCGTCCAAGAGACCCAGTACTTC; CDR3: CASSQAVQETQYF
D: .; J: TRBJ2-5; size: .; V: TRBV7-9; DNA: TGTGCCAGCAGCTTATACCAGGTGTTAAGAGAGACCCAGTACTTC; CDR3: CASSLYQVLRETQYF
D: TRBD1; J: TRBJ1-5; size: few; V: TRBV19; DNA: TGTGCCAGTAGTATGGACCTTTTGGACAGGTCCAATCAGCCCCAGCATTTT; CDR3: CASSMDLLDRSNQPQHF
D: .; J: TRBJ1-5; size: .; V: TRBV28; DNA: TGTGCCAGCAGTTTACCGCGGGCCCTGAGAAATCAGCCCCAGCATTTT; CDR3: CASSLPRALRNQPQHF
D: TRBD2; J: TRBJ2-7; size: few; V: TRBV4-1; DNA: TGCGCCAGCAGCGCCGGGACTAGCGCGACGAAGCAGTACTTC; CDR3: CASSAGTSATKQYF
D: .; J: TRBJ2-2; size: few; V: TRBV9; DNA: TGTGCCAGCAGCGTAGATGGCTCCGGGGAGCTGTTTTTT; CDR3: CASSVDGSGELFF
D: TRBD2; J: TRBJ2-1; size: few; V: TRBV6-5; DNA: TGTGCCAGCAGTCGACTAGCGGGGGATTACAATGAGCAGTTCTTC; CDR3: CASSRLAGDYNEQFF
D: .; J: TRBJ2-2; size: .; V: TRBV7-3; DNA: TGTGCCAGCAGCTTAACGAGTTTCAGGGGTAGCACCGGGGAGCTGTTTTTT; CDR3: CASSLTSFRGSTGELFF
D: TRBD2; J: TRBJ2-1; size: few; V: TRBV5-1; DNA: TGCGCCAGCAGCTGGACCGTAGCGGGAGGCTCCTACAATGAGCAGTTCTTC; CDR3: CASSWTVAGGSYNEQFF
D: .; J: TRBJ2-5; size: few; V: TRBV21-1; DNA: TGTGCCAGCAGCGACCGGGACAGCCCTCCCGAGACCCAGTACTTC; CDR3: CASSDRDSPPETQYF
D: TRBD2; J: TRBJ2-1; size: few; V: TRBV7-8; DNA: TGTGCCAGCAGCTTCGCCCGACTAGCGGGACACAATGAGCAGTTCTTC; CDR3: CASSFARLAGHNEQFF
D: TRBD1; J: TRBJ2-2; size: .; V: TRBV18; DNA: TGTGCCAGCTCACCACCATCAGGGGGCCGGGAGCTGTTTTTT; CDR3: CASSPPSGGRELFF
D: TRBD1; J: TRBJ2-4; size: .; V: TRBV5-1; DNA: TGCGCCAGCAGCTTGGTGGACAGGGTTTCCACTCAGTACTTC; CDR3: CASSLVDRVSTQYF
D: TRBD1; J: TRBJ2-4; size: few; V: TRBV12-5; DNA: TGTGCTAGTGGTTCGGGGACAGAAAACATTCAGTACTTC; CDR3: CASGSGTENIQYF
D: TRBD2; J: TRBJ2-1; size: few; V: TRBV9; DNA: TGTGCCAGCAGCGTAGGGGAAGCGGGGGGGCTCACACCCCATGAGCAGTTCTTC; CDR3: CASSVGEAGGLTPHEQFF
D: TRBD2; J: TRBJ2-7; size: .; V: TRBV30; DNA: TGTGCCTGGGGGACTAGCGGCCACGAGCAGTACTTC; CDR3: CAWGTSGHEQYF